This TCR beta chain originates from a study of blood T cell repertoires in COVID-19. The assay was immunoSEQ multiplex PCR, and TCRdb's table has in-frame clones only and misses some. This sample yields 70,000 to 75,000 clones, of which around three quarters are seen a single time; about 26% belongs to the top ten. This clone has a handful of counts. This CDR3 contains 12 residues. V was trimmed by 1 base and J by 7 bases, leaving 8 bases between them. This TCR derives from a man aged 55 to 70 with active or convalescent COVID-19. This rearrangement joins TRBV12-3 or TRBV12-4 to TRBJ2-7, with D tentatively TRBD1 (5 bases). Input material: peripheral blood. The CDR3 DNA reads as TGTGCCAGCAGTTTAGGACAGAGAGAGCAGTACTTC. Protein sequence: CASSLGQREQYF.